Below, one T cell receptor beta chain is given with its context. This sample stems from a study of blood T cell repertoires in COVID-19. Study-level background: Samples of COVID-19 (acute and convalescent) were obtained from the United States, Italy and Spain. PBMCs, B-cell-depleted T cells, or T cells were the source of the cDNA or gDNA that made up the material.

Per the study methods: Amplification of reference gene primers provided the estimated nucleated cell counts. Libraries were prepared by immunoSEQ multiplex PCR; TCRdb keeps only in-frame clonotypes and omits some of them. D and trimming were read from the DNA, whereas the V and J calls and clone size are those reported in that table. Altogether about 130,000 clones are present, 85% to 90% being singletons, with the ten largest covering roughly 2.9%. The sample taken for sequencing was peripheral blood. The receptor was derived from a man in his 60s with active or convalescent COVID-19.

The chain's CDR3 is CASSQGRGQNTGELFF. CDR3 DNA sequence: TGTGCCAGCAGCCAGGGGCGGGGGCAGAACACCGGGGAGCTGTTTTTT. The V call is TRBV5-4, the J call TRBJ2-2; tentatively, D is TRBD2 (7 bases). CDR3 size: 16 residues. Trimming took 4 bases from V and 1 from J, leaving 14 bases between them. Germline V gene data show CDR1 as SGHNT and CDR2 as YYREEE (reference sequence).